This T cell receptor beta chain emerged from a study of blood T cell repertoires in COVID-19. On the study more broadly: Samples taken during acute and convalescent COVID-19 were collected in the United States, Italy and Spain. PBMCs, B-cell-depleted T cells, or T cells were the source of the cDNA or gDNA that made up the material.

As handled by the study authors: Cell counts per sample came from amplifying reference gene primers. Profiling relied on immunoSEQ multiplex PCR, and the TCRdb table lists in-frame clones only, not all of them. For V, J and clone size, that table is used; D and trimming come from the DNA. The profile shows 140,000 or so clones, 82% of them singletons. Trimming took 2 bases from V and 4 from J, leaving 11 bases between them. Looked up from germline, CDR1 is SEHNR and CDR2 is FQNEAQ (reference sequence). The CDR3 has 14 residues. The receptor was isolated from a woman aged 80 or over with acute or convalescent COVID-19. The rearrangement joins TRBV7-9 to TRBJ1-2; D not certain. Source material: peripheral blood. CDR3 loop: CASSLRAGGYGYTF. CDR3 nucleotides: TGTGCCAGCAGCTTAAGAGCCGGCGGCTATGGCTACACCTTC.